The rows below give T cell receptor beta chains drawn from one sample of a study of shared clonotypes between healthy human individuals. Generated by immunoSEQ multiplex PCR, the TCRdb table keeps only in-frame clones and is missing some. The profile shows about 980,000 clones, 60% to 85% of them singletons. Material for sequencing was memory CD4+ T cells sorted from blood. The receptors derive from a man aged 18 to 35 in good health. The CDR3 runs from the conserved cysteine through the conserved F or W. The D gene is left open where the match is weak. Size tells how often a clone was seen (once, few, many) or the class of an expanded clone, and some rows leave it out.

CDR3nt: TGTGCCAGTAGCCCGGTATGGGGACAGGGGAACACTGAAGCTTTCTTT
CDR3aa: CASSPVWGQGNTEAFF
d_gene: TRBD1
v_gene: TRBV19
len: 16
abundance: NA
j_gene: TRBJ1-1

CDR3nt: TGTGCCAGCAGCCCCCCGACTAGTCGCGAGCAGTACTTC
CDR3aa: CASSPPTSREQYF
d_gene: NA
v_gene: TRBV7-6
len: 13
abundance: NA
j_gene: TRBJ2-7

CDR3nt: TGTGCCAGCAGTTCGGCGGGGACAGGGATTGGCTACACCTTC
CDR3aa: CASSSAGTGIGYTF
d_gene: TRBD1
v_gene: TRBV28
len: 14
abundance: NA
j_gene: TRBJ1-2

CDR3nt: TGTGCCAGCAGAAGGACACCGGAGACCCAGTACTTC
CDR3aa: CASRRTPETQYF
d_gene: NA
v_gene: TRBV2
len: 12
abundance: NA
j_gene: TRBJ2-5

CDR3nt: TGTGCCAGCAGCGTAATCGATGGTGTAGGGGATGGCTACACCTTC
CDR3aa: CASSVIDGVGDGYTF
d_gene: NA
v_gene: TRBV9
len: 15
abundance: NA
j_gene: TRBJ1-2

CDR3nt: TGTGCCAGCTCACCATACACTCCTCCGATCACCGGGGAGCTGTTTTTT
CDR3aa: CASSPYTPPITGELFF
d_gene: NA
v_gene: TRBV18
len: 16
abundance: NA
j_gene: TRBJ2-2

CDR3nt: TGTGCCAGTAGTATTCCTAGCGCACAAGAGACCCAGTACTTC
CDR3aa: CASSIPSAQETQYF
d_gene: NA
v_gene: TRBV19
len: 14
abundance: once
j_gene: TRBJ2-5

CDR3nt: TGTGCCAGCTCACCTCCCAATGAGGTGGGACTACTAGCTTTCTTT
CDR3aa: CASSPPNEVGLLAFF
d_gene: NA
v_gene: TRBV18
len: 15
abundance: NA
j_gene: TRBJ1-1

CDR3nt: TGCGCCAGCAGCTTGGTCTTCGGACAGACGGACACCGGGGAGCTGTTTTTT
CDR3aa: CASSLVFGQTDTGELFF
d_gene: NA
v_gene: TRBV5-1
len: 17
abundance: NA
j_gene: TRBJ2-2

CDR3nt: TGTGCCAGCAGTGAATGGGGGGCCGCAGATACGCAGTATTTT
CDR3aa: CASSEWGAADTQYF
d_gene: NA
v_gene: TRBV6-1
len: 14
abundance: NA
j_gene: TRBJ2-3

CDR3nt: TGTGCCAGCTCACCAGCAAGTGGGGGATCCTACGAGCAGTACTTC
CDR3aa: CASSPASGGSYEQYF
d_gene: NA
v_gene: TRBV18
len: 15
abundance: NA
j_gene: TRBJ2-7

CDR3nt: TGTGCTAGTGGTTCAGGTACCAAGACAGGGGTAGGGAACACTGAAGCTTTCTTT
CDR3aa: CASGSGTKTGVGNTEAFF
d_gene: TRBD1
v_gene: TRBV12-5
len: 18
abundance: NA
j_gene: TRBJ1-1

CDR3nt: TGTGCCAGCAGACCTCCTAGGGGGGCCGGGGAGCTGTTTTTT
CDR3aa: CASRPPRGAGELFF
d_gene: NA
v_gene: TRBV6-5
len: 14
abundance: few
j_gene: TRBJ2-2

CDR3nt: TGTGCCAGCAGAACCGGGACTAGCGGGGGCTACGAGCAGTACTTC
CDR3aa: CASRTGTSGGYEQYF
d_gene: TRBD2
v_gene: TRBV6-5
len: 15
abundance: NA
j_gene: TRBJ2-7

CDR3nt: TGTGCCAGCAGTTTATTCCAGGGGACAAACACTGAAGCTTTCTTT
CDR3aa: CASSLFQGTNTEAFF
d_gene: NA
v_gene: TRBV28
len: 15
abundance: NA
j_gene: TRBJ1-1

CDR3nt: TGTGCCAGCAGCCCAGGGACAGGGATGAACACTGAAGCTTTCTTT
CDR3aa: CASSPGTGMNTEAFF
d_gene: TRBD1
v_gene: TRBV5-6
len: 15
abundance: NA
j_gene: TRBJ1-1

CDR3nt: TGCGCCAGCAGGCCTAGCGGGGGTCCGTACCAAGAGACCCAGTACTTC
CDR3aa: CASRPSGGPYQETQYF
d_gene: TRBD2
v_gene: TRBV4-1
len: 16
abundance: many
j_gene: TRBJ2-5

CDR3nt: TGCGCCAGCAGCCGAGAGACCGGACAGGGGGAGCAGTACTTC
CDR3aa: CASSRETGQGEQYF
d_gene: TRBD1
v_gene: TRBV4-1
len: 14
abundance: NA
j_gene: TRBJ2-7

CDR3nt: TGTGCCACCGGCAGGGGGGCCAGCTCCTACGAGCAGTACTTC
CDR3aa: CATGRGASSYEQYF
d_gene: NA
v_gene: TRBV10-3
len: 14
abundance: NA
j_gene: TRBJ2-7

CDR3nt: TGTGCTAGTGGTTTGTTTACCGGGACAGGAAGACTTGTGCTGTTTTTT
CDR3aa: CASGLFTGTGRLVLFF
d_gene: TRBD1
v_gene: TRBV12-5
len: 16
abundance: NA
j_gene: TRBJ2-2

CDR3nt: TGTGCCAGTAAGGCAGGTTATAATTCACCCCTCCACTTT
CDR3aa: CASKAGYNSPLHF
d_gene: NA
v_gene: TRBV19
len: 13
abundance: NA
j_gene: TRBJ1-6

CDR3nt: TGTGCCAGCAGCTTTACCGACAGCAACACTGAAGCTTTCTTT
CDR3aa: CASSFTDSNTEAFF
d_gene: NA
v_gene: TRBV7-2
len: 14
abundance: once
j_gene: TRBJ1-1

CDR3nt: TGTGCCAGCAGGACGGACTATAATTCACCCCTCCACTTT
CDR3aa: CASRTDYNSPLHF
d_gene: NA
v_gene: TRBV2
len: 13
abundance: NA
j_gene: TRBJ1-6

CDR3nt: TGTGCCAGCTCACCACAGCAGGCTACGAACACTGAAGCTTTCTTT
CDR3aa: CASSPQQATNTEAFF
d_gene: NA
v_gene: TRBV18
len: 15
abundance: NA
j_gene: TRBJ1-1

CDR3nt: TGTGCCTGGAGTGTGTATCTAGCGGGGGGATTAATTACAGGGGCAGATACGCAGTATTTT
CDR3aa: CAWSVYLAGGLITGADTQYF
d_gene: TRBD2
v_gene: TRBV30
len: 20
abundance: NA
j_gene: TRBJ2-3

CDR3nt: TGTGCCAGCTCACCACCCGCAGGGGGAGTTGACTATGGCTACACCTTC
CDR3aa: CASSPPAGGVDYGYTF
d_gene: TRBD1
v_gene: TRBV18
len: 16
abundance: NA
j_gene: TRBJ1-2

CDR3nt: TGTGCCAGCAGTCCCGGCGGTACAGGGGCGGGTGAGACCCAGTACTTC
CDR3aa: CASSPGGTGAGETQYF
d_gene: TRBD1
v_gene: TRBV11-3
len: 16
abundance: NA
j_gene: TRBJ2-5

CDR3nt: TGTGCCAGCAGTTACGGGTCGGGCTACGGCTACACCTTC
CDR3aa: CASSYGSGYGYTF
d_gene: NA
v_gene: TRBV6-5
len: 13
abundance: NA
j_gene: TRBJ1-2

CDR3nt: TGTGCCAGCAGAGATATCGGGGGCGGGGAGACCCAGTACTTC
CDR3aa: CASRDIGGGETQYF
d_gene: NA
v_gene: TRBV4-2
len: 14
abundance: NA
j_gene: TRBJ2-5

CDR3nt: TGTGCCAGCTCACCAAATAAAGAGTCCCGGGATGGCTACACCTTC
CDR3aa: CASSPNKESRDGYTF
d_gene: NA
v_gene: TRBV18
len: 15
abundance: NA
j_gene: TRBJ1-2

CDR3nt: TGTGCCAGCAGCTTAGCCGGGGGAGATCAGTACTTC
CDR3aa: CASSLAGGDQYF
d_gene: NA
v_gene: TRBV7-9
len: 12
abundance: once
j_gene: TRBJ2-7

CDR3nt: TGTGCCTGGAGTGTAGGGGCAGCCAGCAATCAGCCCCAGCATTTT
CDR3aa: CAWSVGAASNQPQHF
d_gene: NA
v_gene: TRBV30
len: 15
abundance: many
j_gene: TRBJ1-5

CDR3nt: TGTGCCAGCAGTGTGGGCGGGGGGGCCTACGAGCAGTACTTC
CDR3aa: CASSVGGGAYEQYF
d_gene: TRBD2
v_gene: TRBV2
len: 14
abundance: NA
j_gene: TRBJ2-7

CDR3nt: TGTGCCAGCAGCTCGACTAGCGGGTCTGAGACCCAGTACTTC
CDR3aa: CASSSTSGSETQYF
d_gene: TRBD2
v_gene: TRBV5-6
len: 14
abundance: NA
j_gene: TRBJ2-5

CDR3nt: TGTGCCAGCAGCCAAGACGCTCGGACTAGATTTAAAAGCTCCTACGAGCAGTACTTC
CDR3aa: CASSQDARTRFKSSYEQYF
d_gene: TRBD2
v_gene: TRBV14
len: 19
abundance: NA
j_gene: TRBJ2-7

CDR3nt: TGCAGCGCCGGACAGGGAGGCGAGCAGTACTTC
CDR3aa: CSAGQGGEQYF
d_gene: TRBD1
v_gene: TRBV29-1
len: 11
abundance: NA
j_gene: TRBJ2-7

CDR3nt: TGTGCCAGCGTAGGGCGCCTTAACACCGGGGAGCTGTTTTTT
CDR3aa: CASVGRLNTGELFF
d_gene: NA
v_gene: TRBV28
len: 14
abundance: NA
j_gene: TRBJ2-2

CDR3nt: TGTGCCAGTAGTAGACAGGCAGACACTGAAGCTTTCTTT
CDR3aa: CASSRQADTEAFF
d_gene: NA
v_gene: TRBV19
len: 13
abundance: NA
j_gene: TRBJ1-1

CDR3nt: TGTGCCAGCAGCCAGGTAGCGGGAGTAGAGACCCAGTACTTC
CDR3aa: CASSQVAGVETQYF
d_gene: TRBD2
v_gene: TRBV11-2
len: 14
abundance: NA
j_gene: TRBJ2-5

CDR3nt: TGTGCCAGCAGCGCACGGGAGGGCCAAACCTACGAGCAGTACTTC
CDR3aa: CASSAREGQTYEQYF
d_gene: TRBD2
v_gene: TRBV9
len: 15
abundance: NA
j_gene: TRBJ2-7

CDR3nt: TGTGCCATCAGTGAGCGGCAAGAGACCCAGTACTTC
CDR3aa: CAISERQETQYF
d_gene: NA
v_gene: TRBV10-3
len: 12
abundance: NA
j_gene: TRBJ2-5

CDR3nt: TGTGCCAGCATAGGCCAGAGGAACACCGGGGAGCTGTTTTTT
CDR3aa: CASIGQRNTGELFF
d_gene: NA
v_gene: TRBV2
len: 14
abundance: NA
j_gene: TRBJ2-2

CDR3nt: TGTGCCAGCAGTTTAGGGGGGGGGACCGGTTCACCCCTCCACTTT
CDR3aa: CASSLGGGTGSPLHF
d_gene: NA
v_gene: TRBV28
len: 15
abundance: NA
j_gene: TRBJ1-6

CDR3nt: TGCGCCAGCAGCTTGGGTCAGGGGGCGAATGAGCAGTTCTTC
CDR3aa: CASSLGQGANEQFF
d_gene: TRBD1
v_gene: TRBV5-1
len: 14
abundance: NA
j_gene: TRBJ2-1

CDR3nt: TGTGCCAGCAGCCCTCAAAGTGGCGGCAATCAGCCCCAGCATTTT
CDR3aa: CASSPQSGGNQPQHF
d_gene: NA
v_gene: TRBV7-2
len: 15
abundance: NA
j_gene: TRBJ1-5

CDR3nt: TGTGCCAGCAGTCTCGGACCGAGCCATTCACCCCTCCACTTT
CDR3aa: CASSLGPSHSPLHF
d_gene: NA
v_gene: TRBV2
len: 14
abundance: NA
j_gene: TRBJ1-6

CDR3nt: TGTGCCTGGTTTAAGCGGGGGAGCTCTGGAAACACCATATATTTT
CDR3aa: CAWFKRGSSGNTIYF
d_gene: NA
v_gene: TRBV30
len: 15
abundance: NA
j_gene: TRBJ1-3

CDR3nt: TGTGCCAGCAGCCGGACCCTATCCTATGGCTACACCTTC
CDR3aa: CASSRTLSYGYTF
d_gene: NA
v_gene: TRBV2
len: 13
abundance: NA
j_gene: TRBJ1-2